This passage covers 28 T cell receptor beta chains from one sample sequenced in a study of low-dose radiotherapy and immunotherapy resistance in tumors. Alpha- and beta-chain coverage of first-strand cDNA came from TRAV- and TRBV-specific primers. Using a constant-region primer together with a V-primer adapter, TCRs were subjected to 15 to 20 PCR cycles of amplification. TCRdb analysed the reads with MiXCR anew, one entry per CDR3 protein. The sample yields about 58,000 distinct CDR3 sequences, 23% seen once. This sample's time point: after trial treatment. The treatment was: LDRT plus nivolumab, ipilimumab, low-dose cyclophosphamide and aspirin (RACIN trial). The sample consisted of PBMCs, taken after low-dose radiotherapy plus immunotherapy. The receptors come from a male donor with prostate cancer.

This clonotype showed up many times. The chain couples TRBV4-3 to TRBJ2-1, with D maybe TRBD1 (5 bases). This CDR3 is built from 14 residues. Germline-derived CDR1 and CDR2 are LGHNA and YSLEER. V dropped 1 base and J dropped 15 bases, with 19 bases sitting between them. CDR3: CASSQASGYLELFF. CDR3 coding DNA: TGCGCCAGCAGCCAAGCCTCAGGGTACCTTGAGTTGTTCTTC.

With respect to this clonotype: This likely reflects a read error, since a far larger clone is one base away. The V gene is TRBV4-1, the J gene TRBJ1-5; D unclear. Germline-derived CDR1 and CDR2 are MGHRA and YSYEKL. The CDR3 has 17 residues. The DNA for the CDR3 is TGCGCCAGCAGCTTGTCCCCGGTCACCGATAGCAATCAGCCCCACCATTTT. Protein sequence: CASSLSPVTDSNQPHHF.

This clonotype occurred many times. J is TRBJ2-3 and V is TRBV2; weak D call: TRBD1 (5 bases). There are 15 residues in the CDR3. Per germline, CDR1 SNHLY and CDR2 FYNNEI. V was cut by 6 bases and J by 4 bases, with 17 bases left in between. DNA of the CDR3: TGTGCCAGCAGCAAGAATTGGGGCTCCTCAGATACGCAGTATTTT. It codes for CASSKNWGSSDTQYF.

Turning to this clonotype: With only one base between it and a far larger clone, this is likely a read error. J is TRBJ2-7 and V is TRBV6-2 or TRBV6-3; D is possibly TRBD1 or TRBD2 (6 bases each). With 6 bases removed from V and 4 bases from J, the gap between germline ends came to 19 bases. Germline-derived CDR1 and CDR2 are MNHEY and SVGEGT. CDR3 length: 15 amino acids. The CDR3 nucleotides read TGTGCCAGCAGACCGAGGGGGGAAAATTTTTACGAGCAGTACTTC. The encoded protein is CASRPRGENFYEQYF.

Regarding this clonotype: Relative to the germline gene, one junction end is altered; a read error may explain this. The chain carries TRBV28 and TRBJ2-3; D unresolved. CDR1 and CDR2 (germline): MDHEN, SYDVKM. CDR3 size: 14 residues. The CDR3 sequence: CTSSLGRRADTQYF. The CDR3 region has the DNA TGTACCAGCAGTTTAGGCAGACGCGCAGATACGCAGTATTTT.

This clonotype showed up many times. CDR3 sequence reads: CASRDDRGRTEAFF. In DNA, the CDR3 is TGTGCCAGCAGGGATGACAGGGGGCGCACTGAAGCTTTCTTT. The J gene is TRBJ1-1, the V gene TRBV11-1; TRBD1 matches 10 bases. Trimming cost V 6 bases and J 4 bases; bases outside gene matches: 5. Germline lookup yields CDR1 SGHAT and CDR2 FQDESV (reference sequence). The CDR3 has 14 amino acids.

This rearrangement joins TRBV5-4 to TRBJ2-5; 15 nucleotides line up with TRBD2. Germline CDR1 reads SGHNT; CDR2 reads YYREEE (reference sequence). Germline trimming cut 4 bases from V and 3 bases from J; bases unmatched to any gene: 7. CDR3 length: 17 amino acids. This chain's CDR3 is CASSPGLAGGPEETQYF. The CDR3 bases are TGTGCCAGCAGCCCTGGACTAGCGGGGGGGCCGGAAGAGACCCAGTACTTC.

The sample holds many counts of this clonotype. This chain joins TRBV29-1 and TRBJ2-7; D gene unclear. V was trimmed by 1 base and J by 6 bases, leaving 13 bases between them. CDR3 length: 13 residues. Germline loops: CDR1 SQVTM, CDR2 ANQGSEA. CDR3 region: CSVEVMRLGEQYF. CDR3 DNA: TGCAGCGTTGAAGTGATGCGGCTCGGCGAGCAGTACTTC.

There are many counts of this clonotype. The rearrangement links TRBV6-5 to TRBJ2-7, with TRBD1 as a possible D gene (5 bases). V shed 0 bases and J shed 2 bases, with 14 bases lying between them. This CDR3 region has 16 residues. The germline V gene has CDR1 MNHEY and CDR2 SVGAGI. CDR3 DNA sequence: TGTGCCAGCAGTTACTCGAAAAAGGGGCTGGCCTACGAGCAGTACTTC. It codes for CASSYSKKGLAYEQYF.

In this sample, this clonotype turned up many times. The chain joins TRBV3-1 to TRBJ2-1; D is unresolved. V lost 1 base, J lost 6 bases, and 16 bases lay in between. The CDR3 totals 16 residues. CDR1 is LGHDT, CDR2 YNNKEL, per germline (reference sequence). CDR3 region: CASSQAAPSVGNEQFF. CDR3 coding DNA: TGTGCCAGCAGCCAAGCGGCACCCAGTGTCGGCAATGAGCAGTTCTTC.

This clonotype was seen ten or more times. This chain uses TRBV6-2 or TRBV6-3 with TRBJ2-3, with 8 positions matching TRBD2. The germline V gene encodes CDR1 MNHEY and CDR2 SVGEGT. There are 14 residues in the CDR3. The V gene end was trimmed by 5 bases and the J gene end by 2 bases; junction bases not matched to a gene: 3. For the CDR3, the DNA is TGTGCCAGCAGTACGCGGGAGGTCACAGATACGCAGTATTTT. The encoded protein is CASSTREVTDTQYF.

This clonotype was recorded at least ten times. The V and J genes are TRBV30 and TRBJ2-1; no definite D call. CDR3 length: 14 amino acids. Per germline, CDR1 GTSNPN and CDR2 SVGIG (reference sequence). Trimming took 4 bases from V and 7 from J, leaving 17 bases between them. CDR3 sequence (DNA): TGTGCCTGGATTAAATTCACCACCCCTAATGAGCAGTTCTTC. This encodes CAWIKFTTPNEQFF.

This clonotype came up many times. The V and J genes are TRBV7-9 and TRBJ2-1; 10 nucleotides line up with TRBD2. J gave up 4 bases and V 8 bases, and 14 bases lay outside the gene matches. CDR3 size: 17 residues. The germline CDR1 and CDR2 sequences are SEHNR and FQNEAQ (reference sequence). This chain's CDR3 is CASVSMSGRASYNEQFF. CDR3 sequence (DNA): TGTGCCAGCGTCAGCATGAGCGGGAGGGCTTCGTACAATGAGCAGTTCTTC.

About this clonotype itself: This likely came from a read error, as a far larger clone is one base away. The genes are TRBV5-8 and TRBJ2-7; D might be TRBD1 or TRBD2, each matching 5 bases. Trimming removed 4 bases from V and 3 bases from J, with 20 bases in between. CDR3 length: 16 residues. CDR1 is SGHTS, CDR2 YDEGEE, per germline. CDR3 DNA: TGTGCCAGCAGCATGTTGTACGGGACGGGCCGCTACGAGCAGTACTTC. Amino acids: CASSMLYGTGRYEQYF.

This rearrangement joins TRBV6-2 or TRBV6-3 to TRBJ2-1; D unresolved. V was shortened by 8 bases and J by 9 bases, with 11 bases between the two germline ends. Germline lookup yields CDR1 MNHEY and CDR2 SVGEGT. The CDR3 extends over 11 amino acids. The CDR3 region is CASESAGEQFF. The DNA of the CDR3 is TGTGCCAGCGAAAGCGCCGGTGAGCAGTTCTTC.

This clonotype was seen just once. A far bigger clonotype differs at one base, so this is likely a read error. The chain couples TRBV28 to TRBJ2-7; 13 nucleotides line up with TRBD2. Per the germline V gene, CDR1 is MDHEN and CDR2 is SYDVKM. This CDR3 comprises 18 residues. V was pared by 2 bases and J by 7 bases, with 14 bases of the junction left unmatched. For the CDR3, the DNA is TGTGCCAGCAGTTTAGTTACCGGGACTAGCGGGATGGGGGTTGAGCAGTACTTC. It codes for CASSLVTGTSGMGVEQYF.

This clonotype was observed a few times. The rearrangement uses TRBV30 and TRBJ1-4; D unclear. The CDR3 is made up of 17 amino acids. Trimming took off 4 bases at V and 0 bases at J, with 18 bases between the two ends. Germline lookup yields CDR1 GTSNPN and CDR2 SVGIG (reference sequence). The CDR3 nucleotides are TGTGCCTGGAACCGGCCGGCGGGGATTGCAACTAATGAAAAACTGTTTTTT. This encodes CAWNRPAGIATNEKLFF.

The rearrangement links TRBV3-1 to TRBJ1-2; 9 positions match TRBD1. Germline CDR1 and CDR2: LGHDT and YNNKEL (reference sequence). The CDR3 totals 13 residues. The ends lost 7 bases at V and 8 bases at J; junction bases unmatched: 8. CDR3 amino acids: CASTPGQGRGYTF. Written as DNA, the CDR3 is TGTGCCAGCACCCCGGGACAGGGACGCGGCTACACCTTC.

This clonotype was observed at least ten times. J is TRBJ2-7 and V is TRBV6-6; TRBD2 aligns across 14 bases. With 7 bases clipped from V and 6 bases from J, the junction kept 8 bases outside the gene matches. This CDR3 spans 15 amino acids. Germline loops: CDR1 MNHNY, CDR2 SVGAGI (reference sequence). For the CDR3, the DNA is TGTGCCAGCACCGAAACCGGACTAGCGGGAGGCGAGCAGTACTTC. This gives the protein CASTETGLAGGEQYF.

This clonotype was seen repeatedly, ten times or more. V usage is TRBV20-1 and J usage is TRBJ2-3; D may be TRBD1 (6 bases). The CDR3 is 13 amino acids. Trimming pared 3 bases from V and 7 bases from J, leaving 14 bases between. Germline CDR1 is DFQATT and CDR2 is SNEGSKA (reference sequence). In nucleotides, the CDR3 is TGCAGTGCTAGCGGCGAGGGGGTTAATACGCAGTATTTT. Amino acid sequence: CSASGEGVNTQYF.

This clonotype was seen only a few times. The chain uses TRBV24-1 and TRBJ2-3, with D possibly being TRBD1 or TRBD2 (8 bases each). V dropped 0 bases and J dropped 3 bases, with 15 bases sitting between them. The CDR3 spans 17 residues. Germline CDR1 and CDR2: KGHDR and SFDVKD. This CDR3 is CATSDLSGGQATDTQYF. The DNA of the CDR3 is TGTGCCACCAGTGATTTGAGCGGGGGACAGGCGACAGATACGCAGTATTTT.

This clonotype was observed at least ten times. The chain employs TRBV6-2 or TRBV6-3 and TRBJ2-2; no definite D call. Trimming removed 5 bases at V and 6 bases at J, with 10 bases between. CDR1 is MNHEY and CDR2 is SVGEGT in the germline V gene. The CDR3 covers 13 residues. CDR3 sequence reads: CASSDLGSGELFF. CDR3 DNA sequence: TGTGCCAGCAGTGACCTGGGCTCCGGGGAGCTGTTTTTT.

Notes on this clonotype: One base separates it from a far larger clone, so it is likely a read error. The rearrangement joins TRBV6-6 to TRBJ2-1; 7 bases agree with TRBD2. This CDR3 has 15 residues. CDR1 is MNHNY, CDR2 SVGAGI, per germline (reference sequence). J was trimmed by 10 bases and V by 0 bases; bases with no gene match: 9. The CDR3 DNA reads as TGTGCCAGCAGTTACTCGAACAGCGGGGACCAAGAGCAGTTCTTC. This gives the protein CASSYSNSGDQEQFF.

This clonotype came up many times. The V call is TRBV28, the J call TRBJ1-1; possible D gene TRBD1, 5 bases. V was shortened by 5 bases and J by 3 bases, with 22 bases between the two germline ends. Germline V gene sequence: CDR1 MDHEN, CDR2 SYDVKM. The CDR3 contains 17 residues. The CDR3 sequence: CASSANPGRTSYTEAFF. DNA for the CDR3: TGTGCCAGCAGTGCTAATCCGGGACGGACGTCCTACACTGAAGCTTTCTTT.

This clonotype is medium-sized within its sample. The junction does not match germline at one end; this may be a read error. This CDR3 is CASSLGRTVNTGELFF. The DNA for the CDR3 is TGTGCTAGCAGCTTGGGGAGGACAGTCAACACCGGGGAGCTGTTTTTT. The gene calls are TRBV7-7 and TRBJ2-2; D tentatively fits TRBD1 or TRBD2 (6 bases each). Germline lookup yields CDR1 SSHAT and CDR2 FNYEAQ (reference sequence). The CDR3 covers 16 residues.

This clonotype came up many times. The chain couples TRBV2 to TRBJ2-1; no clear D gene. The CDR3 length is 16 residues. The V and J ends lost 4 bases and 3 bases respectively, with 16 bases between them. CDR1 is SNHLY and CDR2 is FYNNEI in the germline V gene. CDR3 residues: CASSGDGNRLYNEQFF. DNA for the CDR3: TGTGCCAGCAGTGGAGACGGAAACCGACTCTACAATGAGCAGTTCTTC.

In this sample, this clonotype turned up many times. In DNA form, the CDR3 reads TGCAGCGTTGAACTTTCTGGAAACACCATATATTTT. Translated: CSVELSGNTIYF. The V call is TRBV29-1, the J call TRBJ1-3; D gene ambiguous. The CDR3 is 12 residues long. The ends were cut back, 2 bases at V and 1 base at J, with 3 bases in the middle. Per germline, CDR1 SQVTM and CDR2 ANQGSEA.

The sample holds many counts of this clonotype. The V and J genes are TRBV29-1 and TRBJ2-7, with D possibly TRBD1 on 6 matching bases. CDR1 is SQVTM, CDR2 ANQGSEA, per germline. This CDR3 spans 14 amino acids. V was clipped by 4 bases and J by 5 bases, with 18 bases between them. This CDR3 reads CSVANREFRHEQYF. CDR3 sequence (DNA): TGCAGCGTTGCTAACAGGGAGTTTCGCCACGAGCAGTACTTC.